The clone carrying this T cell receptor beta chain was seen only a few times. It was RNA transcripts that yielded the amplified TCR beta CDR3 regions. Carried out on the TCR CDR3, a first-round RT-PCR used the HTBI primer set. TCRdb recomputed calls from the multiplex PCR reads with MiXCR, one row per CDR3 protein. The top ten clones hold roughly 6.6% of a sample with about 560,000 distinct CDR3 sequences, approximately 15% of them seen once. The CDR3 spans 16 residues. Germline trimming cut 0 bases from V and 5 bases from J; bases unmatched to any gene: 8. Germline CDR1 and CDR2: MNHEY and SVGEGT. The data were obtained in a study of T cells in Graves' hyperthyroidism and ophthalmopathy.

The chain uses TRBV6-2 or TRBV6-3 and TRBJ1-2; 8 bases agree with TRBD1. Sequencing used blood. This TCR derives from a woman in her thirties with Graves' hyperthyroidism. The CDR3 nucleotides are TGTGCCAGCAGTTACTCCGGGGACAGGTCCTTGTATGGCTACACCTTC. Residues: CASSYSGDRSLYGYTF.